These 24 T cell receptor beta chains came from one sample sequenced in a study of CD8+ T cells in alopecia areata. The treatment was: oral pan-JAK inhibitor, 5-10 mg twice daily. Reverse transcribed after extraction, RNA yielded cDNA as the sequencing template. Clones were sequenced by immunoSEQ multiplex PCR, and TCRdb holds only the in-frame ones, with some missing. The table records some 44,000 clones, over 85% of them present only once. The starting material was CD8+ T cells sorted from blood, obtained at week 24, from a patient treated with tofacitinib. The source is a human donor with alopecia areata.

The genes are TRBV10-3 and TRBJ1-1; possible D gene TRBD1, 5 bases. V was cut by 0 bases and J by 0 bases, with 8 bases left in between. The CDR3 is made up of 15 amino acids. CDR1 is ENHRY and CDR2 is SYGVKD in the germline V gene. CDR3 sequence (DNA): TGTGCCATCAGTGAGTCGTACAGGTTGAACACTGAAGCTTTCTTT. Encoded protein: CAISESYRLNTEAFF.

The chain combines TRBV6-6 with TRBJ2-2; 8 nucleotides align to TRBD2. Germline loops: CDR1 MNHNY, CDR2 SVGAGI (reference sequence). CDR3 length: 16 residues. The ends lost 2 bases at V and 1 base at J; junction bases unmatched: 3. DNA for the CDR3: TGTGCCAGCAGTTACGTAGCGGGGTTGAACACCGGGGAGCTGTTTTTT. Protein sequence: CASSYVAGLNTGELFF.

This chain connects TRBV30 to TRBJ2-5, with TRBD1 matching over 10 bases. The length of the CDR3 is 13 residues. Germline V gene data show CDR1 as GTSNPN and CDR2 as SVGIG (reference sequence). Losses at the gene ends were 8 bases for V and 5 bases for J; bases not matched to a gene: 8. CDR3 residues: CAGRDRGFETQYF. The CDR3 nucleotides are TGTGCCGGCCGGGACAGGGGTTTCGAGACCCAGTACTTC. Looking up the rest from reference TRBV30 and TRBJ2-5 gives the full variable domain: SQTIHQWPATLVQPVGSPLSLECTVEGTSNPNLYWYRQAAGRGLQLLFYSVGIGQISSEVPQNLSASRPQDRQFILSSKKLLLSDSGFYLCAGRDRGFETQYFGPGTRLLVL.

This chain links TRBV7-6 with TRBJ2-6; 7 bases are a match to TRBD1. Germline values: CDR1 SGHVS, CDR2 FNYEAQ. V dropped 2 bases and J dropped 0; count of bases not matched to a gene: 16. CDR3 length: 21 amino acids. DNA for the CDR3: TGTGCCAGCAGCTTAACCCCGACAGGGTCTACACCAATCTCTGGGGCCAACGTCCTGACTTTC. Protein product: CASSLTPTGSTPISGANVLTF.

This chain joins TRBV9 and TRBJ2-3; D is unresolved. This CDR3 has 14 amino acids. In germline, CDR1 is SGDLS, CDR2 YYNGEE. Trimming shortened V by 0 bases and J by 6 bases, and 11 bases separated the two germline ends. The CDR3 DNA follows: TGTGCCAGCAGCGTAGGGTCCCTGTCTGATACGCAGTATTTT. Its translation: CASSVGSLSDTQYF.

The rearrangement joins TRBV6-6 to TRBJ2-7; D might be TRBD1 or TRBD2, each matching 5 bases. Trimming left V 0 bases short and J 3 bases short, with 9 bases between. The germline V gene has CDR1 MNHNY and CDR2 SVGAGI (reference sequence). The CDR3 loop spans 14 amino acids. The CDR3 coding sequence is TGTGCCAGCAGTTACTCTGGTGGGGGCTACGAGCAGTACTTC. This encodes CASSYSGGGYEQYF.

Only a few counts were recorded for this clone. This CDR3 reads CASSLEDMSYEQYF. DNA of the CDR3: TGTGCCAGCAGTCTAGAGGACATGTCCTACGAGCAGTACTTC. The V call is TRBV28, the J call TRBJ2-7; D might be TRBD1 (5 bases). Trimming removed 5 bases from V and 1 base from J, with 12 bases in between. The CDR3 consists of 14 residues. The V gene's germline CDR1 is MDHEN and CDR2 SYDVKM. The full variable domain, with the rest looked up from reference TRBV28 and TRBJ2-7, is DVKVTQSSRYLVKRTGEKVFLECVQDMDHENMFWYRQDPGLGLRLIYFSYDVKMKEKGDIPEGYSVSREKKERFSLILESASTNQTSMYLCASSLEDMSYEQYFGPGTRLTVT.

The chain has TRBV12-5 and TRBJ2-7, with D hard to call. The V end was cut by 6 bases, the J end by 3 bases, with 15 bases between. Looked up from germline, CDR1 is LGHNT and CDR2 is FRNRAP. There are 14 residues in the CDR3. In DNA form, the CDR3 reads TGTGCTAGTGGCCCCCCGTTGAGCATCTACGAGCAGTACTTC. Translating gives CASGPPLSIYEQYF.

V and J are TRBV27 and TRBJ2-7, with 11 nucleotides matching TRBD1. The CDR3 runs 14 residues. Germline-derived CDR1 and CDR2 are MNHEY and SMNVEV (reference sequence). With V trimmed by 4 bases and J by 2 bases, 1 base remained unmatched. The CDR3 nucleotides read TGTGCCAGCAGTTGGACAGGGGGCCCCTACGAGCAGTACTTC. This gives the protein CASSWTGGPYEQYF.

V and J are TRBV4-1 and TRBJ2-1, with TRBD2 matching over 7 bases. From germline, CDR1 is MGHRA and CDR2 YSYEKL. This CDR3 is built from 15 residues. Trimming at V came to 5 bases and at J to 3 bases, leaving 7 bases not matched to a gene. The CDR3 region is CASSYGTTSYNEQFF. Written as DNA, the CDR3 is TGCGCCAGCAGCTACGGGACTACCAGCTACAATGAGCAGTTCTTC.

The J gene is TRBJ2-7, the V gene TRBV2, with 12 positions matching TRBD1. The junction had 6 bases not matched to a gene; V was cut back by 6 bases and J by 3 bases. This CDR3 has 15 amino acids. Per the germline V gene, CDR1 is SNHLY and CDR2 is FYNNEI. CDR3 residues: CASRIRDRGHYEQYF. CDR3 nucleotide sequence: TGTGCCAGCAGGATACGGGACAGGGGGCACTACGAGCAGTACTTC.

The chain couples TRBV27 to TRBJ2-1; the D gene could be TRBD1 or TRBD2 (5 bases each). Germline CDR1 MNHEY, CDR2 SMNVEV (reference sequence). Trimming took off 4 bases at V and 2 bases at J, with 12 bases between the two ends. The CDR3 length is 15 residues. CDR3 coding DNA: TGTGCCAGCAGTTGGACGGGGCCGACCTACAATGAGCAGTTCTTC. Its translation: CASSWTGPTYNEQFF.

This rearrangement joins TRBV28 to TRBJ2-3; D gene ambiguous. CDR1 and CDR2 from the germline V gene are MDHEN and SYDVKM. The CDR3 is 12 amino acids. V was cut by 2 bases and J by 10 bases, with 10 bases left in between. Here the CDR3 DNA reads TGTGCCAGCAGTTTAGTCCTGAACTCGCAGTATTTT. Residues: CASSLVLNSQYF.

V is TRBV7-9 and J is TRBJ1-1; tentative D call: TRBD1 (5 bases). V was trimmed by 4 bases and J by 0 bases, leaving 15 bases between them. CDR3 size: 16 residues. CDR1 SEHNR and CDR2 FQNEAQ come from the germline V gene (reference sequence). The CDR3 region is CASSSRVGPMNTEAFF. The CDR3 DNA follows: TGTGCCAGCAGCTCCAGGGTAGGCCCGATGAACACTGAAGCTTTCTTT.

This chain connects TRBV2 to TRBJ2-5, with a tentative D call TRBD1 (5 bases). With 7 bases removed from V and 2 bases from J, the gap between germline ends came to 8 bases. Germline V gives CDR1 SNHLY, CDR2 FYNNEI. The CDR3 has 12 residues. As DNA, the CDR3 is TGTGCCAGCACGGCAGGGCAAGAGACCCAGTACTTC. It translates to CASTAGQETQYF.

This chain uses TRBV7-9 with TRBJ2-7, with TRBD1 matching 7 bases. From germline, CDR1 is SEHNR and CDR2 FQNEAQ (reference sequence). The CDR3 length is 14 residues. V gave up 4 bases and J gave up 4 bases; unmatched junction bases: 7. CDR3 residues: CASSWTGRSYEQYF. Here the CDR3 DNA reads TGTGCCAGCAGCTGGACAGGACGGAGTTACGAGCAGTACTTC. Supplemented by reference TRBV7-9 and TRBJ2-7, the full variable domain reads DTGVSQNPRHKITKRGQNVTFRCDPISEHNRLYWYRQTLGQGPEFLTYFQNEAQLEKSRLLSDRFSAERPKGSFSTLEIQRTEQGDSAMYLCASSWTGRSYEQYFGPGTRLTVT.

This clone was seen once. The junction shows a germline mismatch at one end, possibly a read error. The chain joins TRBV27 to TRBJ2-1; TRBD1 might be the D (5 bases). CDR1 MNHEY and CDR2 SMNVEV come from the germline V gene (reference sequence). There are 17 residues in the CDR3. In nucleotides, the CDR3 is TGTGCCAGCGCCGCCGCCAGGGTTCACTGGGGCTACAATGTGCAGTTCTTC. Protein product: CASAAARVHWGYNVQFF.

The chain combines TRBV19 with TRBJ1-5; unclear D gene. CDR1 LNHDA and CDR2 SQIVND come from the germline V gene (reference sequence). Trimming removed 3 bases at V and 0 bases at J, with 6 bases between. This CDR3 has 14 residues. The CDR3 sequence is CASSMGFSNQPQHF. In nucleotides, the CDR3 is TGTGCCAGTAGTATGGGGTTTAGCAATCAGCCCCAGCATTTT.

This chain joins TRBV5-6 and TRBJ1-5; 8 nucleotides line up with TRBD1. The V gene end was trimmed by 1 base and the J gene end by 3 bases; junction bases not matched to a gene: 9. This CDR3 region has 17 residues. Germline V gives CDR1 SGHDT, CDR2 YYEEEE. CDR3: CASSLSGQGAFNQPQHF. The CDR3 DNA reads TGTGCCAGCAGCTTGTCAGGGCAGGGGGCTTTCAATCAGCCCCAGCATTTT.

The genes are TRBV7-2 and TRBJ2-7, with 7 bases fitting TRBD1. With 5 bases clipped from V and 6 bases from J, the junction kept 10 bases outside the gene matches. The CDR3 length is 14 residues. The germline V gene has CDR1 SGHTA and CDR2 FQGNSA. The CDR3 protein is CASSPTSTGREQYF. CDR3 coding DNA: TGTGCCAGCAGCCCCACATCGACAGGGCGCGAGCAGTACTTC. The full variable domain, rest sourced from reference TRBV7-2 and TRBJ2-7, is GAGVSQSPSNKVTEKGKDVELRCDPISGHTALYWYRQSLGQGLEFLIYFQGNSAPDKSGLPSDRFSAERTGGSVSTLTIQRTQQEDSAVYLCASSPTSTGREQYFGPGTRLTVT.

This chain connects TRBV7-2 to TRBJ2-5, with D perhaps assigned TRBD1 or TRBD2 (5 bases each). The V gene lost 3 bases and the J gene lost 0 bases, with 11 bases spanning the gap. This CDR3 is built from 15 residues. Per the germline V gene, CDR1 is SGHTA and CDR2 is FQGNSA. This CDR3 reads CASSFGALYQETQYF. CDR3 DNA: TGTGCCAGCAGCTTCGGGGCCCTCTACCAAGAGACCCAGTACTTC.

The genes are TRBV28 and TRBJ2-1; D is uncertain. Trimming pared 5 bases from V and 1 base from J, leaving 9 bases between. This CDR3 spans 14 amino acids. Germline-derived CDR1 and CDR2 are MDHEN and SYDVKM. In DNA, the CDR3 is TGTGCCAGCAGTCCCACTAAGTCCTACAATGAGCAGTTCTTC. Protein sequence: CASSPTKSYNEQFF.

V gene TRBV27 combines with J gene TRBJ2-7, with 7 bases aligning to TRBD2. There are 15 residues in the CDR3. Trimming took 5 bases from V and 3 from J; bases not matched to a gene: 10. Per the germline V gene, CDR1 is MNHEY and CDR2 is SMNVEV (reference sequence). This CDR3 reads CASSPSSGGYYEQYF. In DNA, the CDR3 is TGTGCCAGCAGTCCATCTAGCGGAGGCTACTACGAGCAGTACTTC.

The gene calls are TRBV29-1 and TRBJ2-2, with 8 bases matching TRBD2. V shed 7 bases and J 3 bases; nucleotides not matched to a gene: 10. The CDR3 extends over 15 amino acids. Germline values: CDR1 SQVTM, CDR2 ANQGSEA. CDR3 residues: CSALGGGHDTGELFF. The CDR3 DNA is TGCAGCGCCCTCGGCGGGGGGCACGACACCGGGGAGCTGTTTTTT.